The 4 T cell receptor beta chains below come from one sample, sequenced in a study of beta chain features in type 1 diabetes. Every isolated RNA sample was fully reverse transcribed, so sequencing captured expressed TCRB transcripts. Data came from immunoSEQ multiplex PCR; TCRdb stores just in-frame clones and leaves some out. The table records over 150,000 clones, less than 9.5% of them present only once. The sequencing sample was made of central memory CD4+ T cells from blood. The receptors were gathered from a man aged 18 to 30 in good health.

CDR3 residues: CASSQDSTGNTIYF. The CDR3 region has the DNA TGTGCCAGCAGCCAAGACAGTACTGGAAACACCATATATTTT. The rearrangement uses TRBV5-4 and TRBJ1-3, with a weak D call TRBD1 (5 bases). Trimming removed 4 bases at V and 2 bases at J, with 10 bases between. The CDR3 spans 14 residues. Germline V CDR1 and CDR2: SGHNT, YYREEE (reference sequence).

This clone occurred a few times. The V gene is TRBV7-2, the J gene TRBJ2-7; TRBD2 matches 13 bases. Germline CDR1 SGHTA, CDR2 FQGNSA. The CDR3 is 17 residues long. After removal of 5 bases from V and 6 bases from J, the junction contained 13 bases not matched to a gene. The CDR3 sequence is CASSPGGGTSGIGEQYF. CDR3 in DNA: TGTGCCAGCAGCCCAGGGGGGGGGACTAGCGGGATCGGCGAGCAGTACTTC.

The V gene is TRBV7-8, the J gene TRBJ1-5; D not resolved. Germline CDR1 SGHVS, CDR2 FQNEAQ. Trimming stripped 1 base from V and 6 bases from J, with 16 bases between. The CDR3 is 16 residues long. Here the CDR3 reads CASSLEPGGMIQPQHF. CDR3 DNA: TGTGCCAGCAGCTTAGAACCGGGAGGAATGATTCAGCCCCAGCATTTT.

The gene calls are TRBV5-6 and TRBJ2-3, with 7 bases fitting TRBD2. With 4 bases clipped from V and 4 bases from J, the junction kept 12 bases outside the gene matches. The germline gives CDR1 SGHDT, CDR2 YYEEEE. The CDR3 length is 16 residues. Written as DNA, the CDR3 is TGTGCCAGCAGCCCTATTCCTGGGGGGGTTTCAGATACGCAGTATTTT. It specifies CASSPIPGGVSDTQYF.